A single sample is the source of the 2 T cell receptor beta chains below, sequenced in a study of blood T cell repertoires in COVID-19. Clones were sequenced by immunoSEQ multiplex PCR, and TCRdb holds only the in-frame ones, with some missing. The profile covers tens of thousands of clones, with approximately 86% appearing a single time and 7.4% taken by the ten largest. Sequencing was performed on peripheral blood. The receptors derive from a human donor with active COVID-19. The donor label of this sample is uncertain.

This chain uses TRBV24-1 with TRBJ1-4; TRBD1 matches at 11 bases. Germline V lookup: CDR1 KGHDR, CDR2 SFDVKD. This CDR3 spans 17 amino acids. The trim removed 4 bases at V and 5 bases at J, leaving 8 bases unmatched. The CDR3 reads CATSDPGTGGPNEKLFF. The CDR3 DNA is TGTGCCACCAGTGACCCCGGGACAGGGGGTCCAAATGAAAAACTGTTTTTT.

V is TRBV4-1 and J is TRBJ1-5; 9 bases are a match to TRBD1. The germline gives CDR1 MGHRA, CDR2 YSYEKL. The CDR3 consists of 15 residues. With V trimmed by 4 bases and J by 4 bases, 5 bases remained unmatched. In DNA form, the CDR3 reads TGCGCCAGCAGCCTAACCGGGACAGGGAATCAGCCCCAGCATTTT. This encodes CASSLTGTGNQPQHF.